The clone carrying this TCR beta chain was observed a few times. The data were obtained in a study of blood T cell repertoires in COVID-19. Study-level background: COVID-19 samples collected from the United States, Italy and Spain covered acute and convalescent phases. Nucleic acid was either cDNA or gDNA, and it came from T cells, B-cell-depleted T cells, or PBMCs.

Authors' data handling: Amplification with reference gene primers provided the estimates of nucleated cell counts. Assay: immunoSEQ multiplex PCR; the TCRdb copy retains only in-frame clones and omits some. D and trimming come from the DNA, and the V and J calls and clone size come from that table. Of around 220,000 clones detected, roughly 80% appear once; the ten largest clones hold approximately 5.4%. The length of the CDR3 is 15 residues. Germline loops: CDR1 SGHRS, CDR2 YFSETQ. V lost 4 bases to trimming and J lost 0 bases; unmatched junction nucleotides: 5. This receptor was taken from a human donor in a cohort sampled during active COVID-19. The sample consisted of peripheral blood. The chain carries TRBV5-1 and TRBJ2-3; 7 nucleotides agree with TRBD2. Written as DNA, the CDR3 is TGCGCCAGCAGCGGGGAGGGCGACAGCACAGATACGCAGTATTTT. Protein: CASSGEGDSTDTQYF.